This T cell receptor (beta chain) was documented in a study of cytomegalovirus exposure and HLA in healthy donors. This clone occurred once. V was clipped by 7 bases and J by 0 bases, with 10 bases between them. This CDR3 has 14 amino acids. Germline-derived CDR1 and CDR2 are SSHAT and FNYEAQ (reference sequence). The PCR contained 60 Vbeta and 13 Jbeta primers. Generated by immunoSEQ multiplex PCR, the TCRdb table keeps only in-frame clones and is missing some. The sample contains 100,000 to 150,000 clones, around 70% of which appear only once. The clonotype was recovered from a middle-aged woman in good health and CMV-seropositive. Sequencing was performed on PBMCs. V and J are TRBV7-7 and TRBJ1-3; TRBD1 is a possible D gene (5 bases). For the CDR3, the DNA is TGTGCCAGCACTGCGGGACCCTCTGGAAACACCATATATTTT. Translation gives CASTAGPSGNTIYF.